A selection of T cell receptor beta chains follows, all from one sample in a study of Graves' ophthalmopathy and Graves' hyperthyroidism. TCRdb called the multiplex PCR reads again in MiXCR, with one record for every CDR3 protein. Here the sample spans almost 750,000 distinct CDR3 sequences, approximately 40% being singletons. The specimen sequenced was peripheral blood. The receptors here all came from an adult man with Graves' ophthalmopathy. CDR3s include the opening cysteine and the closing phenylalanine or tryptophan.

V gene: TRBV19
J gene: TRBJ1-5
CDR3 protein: CASTIRGVPGAPQPQHF

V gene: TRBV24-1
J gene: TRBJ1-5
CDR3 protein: CATSDPGTGPDQPQHF

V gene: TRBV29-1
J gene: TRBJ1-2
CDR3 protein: CSVDEQGDYGYTF

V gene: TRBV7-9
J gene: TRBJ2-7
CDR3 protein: CASSSPEGLAGVREQYF

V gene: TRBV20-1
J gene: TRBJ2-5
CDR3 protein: CSAEGDRQETQYF

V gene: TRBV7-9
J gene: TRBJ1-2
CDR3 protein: CASSLSRGRPSGYTF

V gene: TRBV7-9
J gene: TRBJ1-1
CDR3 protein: CASSSNEVGQLTEAFF

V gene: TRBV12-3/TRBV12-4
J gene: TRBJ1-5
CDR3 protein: CASSGTGQGEWGRPQHF

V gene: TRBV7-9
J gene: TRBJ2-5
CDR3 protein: CASSQQGFGETQYF

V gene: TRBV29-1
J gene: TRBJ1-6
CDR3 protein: CSVGQGRSSPLHF

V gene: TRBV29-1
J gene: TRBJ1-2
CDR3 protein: CSVEVQGYGYTF

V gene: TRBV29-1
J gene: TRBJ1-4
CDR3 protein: CSVSLGQLNEKLFF

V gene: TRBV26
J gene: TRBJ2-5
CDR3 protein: CASSQLTSGINQETQYF

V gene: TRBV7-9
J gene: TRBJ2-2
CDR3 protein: CASSLIPAGATGELFF

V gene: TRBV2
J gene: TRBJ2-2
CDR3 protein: CASRGNGELFF

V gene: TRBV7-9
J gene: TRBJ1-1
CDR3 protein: CASKPSGRHTEAFF

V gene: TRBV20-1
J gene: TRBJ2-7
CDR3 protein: CSARVNSGRAHEQYF

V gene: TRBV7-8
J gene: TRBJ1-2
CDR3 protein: CASSPLEGPAAGYTF

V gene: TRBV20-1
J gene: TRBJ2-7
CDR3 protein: CSARTGGDIHEQYF

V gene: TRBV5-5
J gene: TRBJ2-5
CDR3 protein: CASSLDNQETQYF

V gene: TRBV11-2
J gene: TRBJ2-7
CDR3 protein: CASSGSGTSPSEQYF

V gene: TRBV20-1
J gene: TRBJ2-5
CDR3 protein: CSARDTREETQYF

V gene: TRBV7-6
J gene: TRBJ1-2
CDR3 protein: CASSLGGLRGYTF

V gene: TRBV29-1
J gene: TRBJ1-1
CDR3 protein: CSAGMGTEAFF

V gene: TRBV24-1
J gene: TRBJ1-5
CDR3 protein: CAISDTGGTGNQPQHF

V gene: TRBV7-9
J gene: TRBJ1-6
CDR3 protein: CASSLGQESYNSPLHF

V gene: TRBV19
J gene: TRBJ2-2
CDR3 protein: CASSMDGYGAGELFF

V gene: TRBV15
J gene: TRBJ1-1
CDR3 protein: CASSQDQGQNTEAFF

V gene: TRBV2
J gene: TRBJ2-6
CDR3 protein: CASSRGTSGTPSGANVLTF

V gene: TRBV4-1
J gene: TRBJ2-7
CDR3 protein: CASSPAGRGNEQYF

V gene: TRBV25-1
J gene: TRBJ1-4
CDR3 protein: CASSAGRHEKLFF

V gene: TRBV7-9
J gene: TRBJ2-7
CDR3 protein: CASSPFGGGSYEQYF

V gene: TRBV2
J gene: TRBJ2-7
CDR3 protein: CASSRTGGGEQYF